A single sample gave rise to the 11 T cell receptor beta chains below, sequenced in a study of cytotoxic CD8 clonotypes in ibrutinib-treated CLL. TCRdb keeps only in-frame clones here, not all; method: immunoSEQ multiplex PCR. The table records 330,000 or so clones, 60% to 80% of them present only once. This material consisted of PBMCs, taken after 36 months of ibrutinib treatment. These receptor sequences come from a human donor with chronic lymphocytic leukemia.

The V gene is TRBV2, the J gene TRBJ2-1; 10 positions match TRBD1. The ends lost 6 bases at V and 5 bases at J; junction bases unmatched: 7. The CDR3 is 15 residues long. In germline, CDR1 is SNHLY, CDR2 FYNNEI. The CDR3 is CASRGRTGGDNEQFF. In nucleotides, the CDR3 is TGTGCCAGCAGAGGGCGGACAGGGGGGGACAATGAGCAGTTCTTC. The full variable domain, in which reference TRBV2 and TRBJ2-1 provide the parts outside the CDR3, is EPEVTQTPSHQVTQMGQEVILRCVPISNHLYFYWYRQILGQKVEFLVSFYNNEISEKSEIFDDQFSVERPDGSNFTLKIRSTKLEDSAMYFCASRGRTGGDNEQFFGPGTRLTVL.

The V and J genes are TRBV28 and TRBJ2-3; 7 positions match TRBD1. This CDR3 spans 15 amino acids. CDR1 MDHEN and CDR2 SYDVKM come from the germline V gene. V lost 7 bases, J lost 3 bases, and 10 bases stayed unmatched. The CDR3 loop reads CASKTAGTDTDTQYF. The CDR3 DNA reads as TGTGCCAGCAAAACCGCCGGGACAGATACAGATACGCAGTATTTT.

The chain uses TRBV5-5 and TRBJ1-2; D is uncertain. Trimming cost V 6 bases and J 0 bases, with 12 bases left between them. The CDR3 is 14 residues long. The germline V gene encodes CDR1 SGHKS and CDR2 YYEKEE (reference sequence). CDR3 bases: TGTGCCAGCAACGTAAGGTCCTCTAACTATGGCTACACCTTC. Protein product: CASNVRSSNYGYTF.

This clone has more than one count but fewer than ten. This CDR3 is CASSLTGNSPLHF. The CDR3 DNA follows: TGTGCCAGCAGCTTAACTGGGAATTCACCCCTCCACTTT. This chain joins TRBV7-3 and TRBJ1-6; D is unresolved. V was pared by 0 bases and J by 7 bases, with 4 bases between. The CDR3 extends over 13 amino acids. Germline CDR1 is SGHTA and CDR2 is FQGTGA. Full variable domain (rest looked up from reference TRBV7-3 and TRBJ1-6): GAGVSQTPSNKVTEKGKYVELRCDPISGHTALYWYRQSLGQGPEFLIYFQGTGAADDSGLPNDRFFAVRPEGSVSTLKIQRTERGDSAVYLCASSLTGNSPLHFGNGTRLTVT.

The sample holds a few counts of this clone. CDR3 residues: CASSQYVLVQETQYF. The DNA of the CDR3 is TGCGCCAGCAGTCAATATGTGCTAGTCCAAGAGACCCAGTACTTC. The V call is TRBV23-1, the J call TRBJ2-5; D is uncertain. TRBV23-1 is labeled an ORF, and its function is uncertain. The length of the CDR3 is 15 residues. Trimming cost V 1 base and J 1 base, with 10 bases left between them.

This chain joins TRBV6-1 and TRBJ1-3; D unclear. The CDR3 has 12 residues. Germline assignment: CDR1 MNHNS and CDR2 SASEGT. Between the trimmed V and J ends, which lost 7 bases and 1 base, there was a span of 5 bases. CDR3 protein: CASTQSGNTIYF. DNA for the CDR3: TGTGCCAGCACACAGTCTGGAAACACCATATATTTT.

The chain has TRBV11-2 and TRBJ2-5; TRBD1 might be the D (5 bases). V lost 5 bases and J lost 2, with 12 bases in between. The CDR3 extends over 14 amino acids. Germline values: CDR1 SGHAT, CDR2 FQNNGV. As DNA, the CDR3 is TGTGCCAGCAGCGCCCGGACAAGACAAGAGACCCAGTACTTC. The encoded protein is CASSARTRQETQYF.

This chain links TRBV5-1 with TRBJ2-1; the D gene is possibly TRBD1 (5 bases). The V end lost 3 bases, the J end lost 3 bases, and 10 bases lay between the germline ends. The CDR3 has 14 residues. The germline V gene encodes CDR1 SGHRS and CDR2 YFSETQ. The CDR3 region is CASSSWTSYNEQFF. The CDR3 region has the DNA TGCGCCAGCAGCTCGTGGACAAGCTACAATGAGCAGTTCTTC.

The gene calls are TRBV18 and TRBJ1-6; D ambiguous. The CDR3 is made up of 15 amino acids. Germline CDR1 is KGHSH and CDR2 is LQKENI. V was shortened by 2 bases and J by 8 bases, with 13 bases between the two germline ends. Here the CDR3 reads CASSPSPNNYSPLHF. In DNA form, the CDR3 reads TGTGCCAGCTCACCATCTCCAAACAATTATTCACCCCTCCACTTT.

V gene TRBV6-7 combines with J gene TRBJ2-7; 10 bases are shared with TRBD1. Being an ORF, TRBV6-7 has a function that is uncertain. V shed 2 bases and J 3 bases; nucleotides not matched to a gene: 1. This CDR3 is 14 amino acids long. In DNA form, the CDR3 reads TGTGCCAGCAGTTACCGGGACAGGGGCTACGAGCAGTACTTC. It is translated as CASSYRDRGYEQYF.

V is TRBV5-1 and J is TRBJ1-2; 8 nucleotides agree with TRBD1. The germline V gene has CDR1 SGHRS and CDR2 YFSETQ. The CDR3 has 12 amino acids. V shed 8 bases, J shed 3 bases, and the junction held 3 bases outside the gene matches. The CDR3 coding sequence is TGCGCCAGTCGGGACAGGTACTATGGCTACACCTTC. Its translation: CASRDRYYGYTF.